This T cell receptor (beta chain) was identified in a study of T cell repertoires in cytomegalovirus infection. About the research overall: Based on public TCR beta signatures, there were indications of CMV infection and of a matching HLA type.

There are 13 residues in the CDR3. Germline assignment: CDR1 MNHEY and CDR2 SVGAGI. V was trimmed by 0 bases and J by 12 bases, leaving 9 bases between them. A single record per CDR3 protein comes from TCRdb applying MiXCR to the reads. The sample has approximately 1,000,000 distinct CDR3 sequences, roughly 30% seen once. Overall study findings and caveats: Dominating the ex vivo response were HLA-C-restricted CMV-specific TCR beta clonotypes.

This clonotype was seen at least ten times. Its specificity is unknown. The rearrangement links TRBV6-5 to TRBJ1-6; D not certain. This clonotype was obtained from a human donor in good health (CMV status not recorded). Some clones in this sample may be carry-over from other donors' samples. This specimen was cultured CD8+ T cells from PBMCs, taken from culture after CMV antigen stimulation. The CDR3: CASSYSGSIPLHF. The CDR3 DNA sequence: TGTGCCAGCAGTTACTCAGGCTCTATACCCCTCCACTTT.